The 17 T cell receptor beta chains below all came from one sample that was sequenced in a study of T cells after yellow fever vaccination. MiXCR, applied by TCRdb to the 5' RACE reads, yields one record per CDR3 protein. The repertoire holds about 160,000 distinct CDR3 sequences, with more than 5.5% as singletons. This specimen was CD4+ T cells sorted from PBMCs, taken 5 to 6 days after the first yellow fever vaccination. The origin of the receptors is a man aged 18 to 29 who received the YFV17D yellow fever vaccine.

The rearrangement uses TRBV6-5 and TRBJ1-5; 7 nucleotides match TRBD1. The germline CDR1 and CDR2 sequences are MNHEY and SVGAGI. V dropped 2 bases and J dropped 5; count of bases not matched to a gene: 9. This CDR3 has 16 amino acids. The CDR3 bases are TGTGCCAGCAGTTACCGACAGGGAGTTGGCGATCAGCCCCAGCATTTT. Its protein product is CASSYRQGVGDQPQHF.

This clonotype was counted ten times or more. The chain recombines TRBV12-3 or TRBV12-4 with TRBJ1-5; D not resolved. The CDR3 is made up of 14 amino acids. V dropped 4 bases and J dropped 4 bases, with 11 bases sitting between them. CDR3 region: CASSSILGNQPQHF. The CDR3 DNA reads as TGTGCCAGCAGTTCCATTTTGGGGAATCAGCCCCAGCATTTT.

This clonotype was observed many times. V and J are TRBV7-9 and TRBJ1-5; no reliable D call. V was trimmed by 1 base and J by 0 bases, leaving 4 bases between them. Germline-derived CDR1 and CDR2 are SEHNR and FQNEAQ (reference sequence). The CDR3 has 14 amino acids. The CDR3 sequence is CASSLGHSNQPQHF. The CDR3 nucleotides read TGTGCCAGCAGCTTAGGGCATAGCAATCAGCCCCAGCATTTT.

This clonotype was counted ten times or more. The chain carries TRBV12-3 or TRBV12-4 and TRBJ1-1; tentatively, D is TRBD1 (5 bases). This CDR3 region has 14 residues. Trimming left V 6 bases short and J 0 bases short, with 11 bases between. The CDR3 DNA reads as TGTGCCAGCAGCCAACAGGCTATGAACACTGAAGCTTTCTTT. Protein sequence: CASSQQAMNTEAFF.

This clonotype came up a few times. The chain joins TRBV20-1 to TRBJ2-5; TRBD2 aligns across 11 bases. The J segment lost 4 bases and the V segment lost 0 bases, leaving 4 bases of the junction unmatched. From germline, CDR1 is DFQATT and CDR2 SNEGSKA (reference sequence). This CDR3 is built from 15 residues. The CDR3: CSARDTGTSGETQYF. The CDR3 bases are TGCAGTGCTAGAGATACCGGGACTAGCGGAGAGACCCAGTACTTC.

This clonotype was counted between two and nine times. The CDR3 coding sequence is TGTGCCAGCAGCTTAGTCCCCCAAGGGGGGGGCGAGCAGTACTTC. It encodes CASSLVPQGGGEQYF. The chain couples TRBV7-2 to TRBJ2-7; D is perhaps TRBD2 (7 bases). This CDR3 contains 15 residues. Germline V CDR1 and CDR2: SGHTA, FQGNSA. V shed 1 base and J shed 6 bases, with 16 bases lying between them.

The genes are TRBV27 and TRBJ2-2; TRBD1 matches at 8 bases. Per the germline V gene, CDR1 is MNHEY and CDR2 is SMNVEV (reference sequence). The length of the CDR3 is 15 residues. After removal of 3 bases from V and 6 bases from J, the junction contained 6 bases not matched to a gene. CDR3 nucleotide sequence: TGTGCCAGCAGTTTCGGGCAGGGGGCTCCCGGGGAGCTGTTTTTT. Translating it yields CASSFGQGAPGELFF.

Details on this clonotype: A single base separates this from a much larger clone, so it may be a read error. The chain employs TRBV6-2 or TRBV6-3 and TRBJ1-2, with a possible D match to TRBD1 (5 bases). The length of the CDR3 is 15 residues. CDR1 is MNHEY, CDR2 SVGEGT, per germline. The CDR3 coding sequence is TGTGCCAGCGGTTACTACGGGACGTTTAACTATGGCTACACCTTC. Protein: CASGYYGTFNYGYTF.

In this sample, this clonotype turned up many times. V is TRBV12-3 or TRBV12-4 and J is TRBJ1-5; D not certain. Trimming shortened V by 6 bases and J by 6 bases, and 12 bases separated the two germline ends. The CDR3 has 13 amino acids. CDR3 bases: TGTGCCAGCAGCCCCCACGAGGCTCAGCCCCAGCATTTT. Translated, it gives CASSPHEAQPQHF.

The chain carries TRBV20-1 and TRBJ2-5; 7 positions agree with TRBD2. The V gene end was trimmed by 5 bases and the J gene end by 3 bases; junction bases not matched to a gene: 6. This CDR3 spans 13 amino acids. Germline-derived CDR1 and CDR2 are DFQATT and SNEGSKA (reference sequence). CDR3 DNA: TGCAGTGCTGAGAACGGGGGGAAAGAGACCCAGTACTTC. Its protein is CSAENGGKETQYF.

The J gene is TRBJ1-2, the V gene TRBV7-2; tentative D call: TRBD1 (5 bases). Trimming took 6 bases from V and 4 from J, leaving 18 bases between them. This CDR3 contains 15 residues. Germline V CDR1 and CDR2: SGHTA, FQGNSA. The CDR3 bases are TGTGCCAGCAGTCTCTCGGATCTGAGGGGCTATGGCTACACCTTC. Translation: CASSLSDLRGYGYTF.

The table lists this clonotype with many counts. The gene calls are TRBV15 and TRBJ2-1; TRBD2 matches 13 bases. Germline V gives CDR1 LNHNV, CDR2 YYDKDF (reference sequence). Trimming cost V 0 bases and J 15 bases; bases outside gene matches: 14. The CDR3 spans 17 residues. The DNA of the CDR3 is TGTGCCACCAGCAGAGATCCCCGGACTAGCGGGGGCCCGGGTCGGTTCTTC. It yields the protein CATSRDPRTSGGPGRFF.

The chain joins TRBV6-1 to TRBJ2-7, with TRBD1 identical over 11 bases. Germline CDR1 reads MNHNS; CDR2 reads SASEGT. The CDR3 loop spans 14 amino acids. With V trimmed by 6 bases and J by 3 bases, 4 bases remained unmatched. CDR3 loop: CASREGTGGYEQYV. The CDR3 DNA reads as TGTGCCAGCAGGGAGGGGACAGGGGGCTACGAGCAGTACGTC.

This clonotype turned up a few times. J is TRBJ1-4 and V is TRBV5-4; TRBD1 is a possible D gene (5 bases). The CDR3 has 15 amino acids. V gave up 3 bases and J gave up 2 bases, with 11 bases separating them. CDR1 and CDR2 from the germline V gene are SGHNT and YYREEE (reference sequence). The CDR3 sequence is CASSSPGLTNEKLFF. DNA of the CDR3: TGTGCCAGCAGCTCCCCGGGGCTGACTAATGAAAAACTGTTTTTT.

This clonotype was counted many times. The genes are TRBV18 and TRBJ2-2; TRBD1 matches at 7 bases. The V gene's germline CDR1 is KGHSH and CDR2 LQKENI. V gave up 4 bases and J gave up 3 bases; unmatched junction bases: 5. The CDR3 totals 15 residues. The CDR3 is CASSQRQGYTGELFF. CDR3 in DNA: TGTGCCAGCTCACAGCGACAGGGCTACACCGGGGAGCTGTTTTTT.

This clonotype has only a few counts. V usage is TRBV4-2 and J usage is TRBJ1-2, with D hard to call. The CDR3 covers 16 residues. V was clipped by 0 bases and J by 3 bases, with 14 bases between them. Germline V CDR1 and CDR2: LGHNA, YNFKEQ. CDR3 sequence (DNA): TGTGCCAGCAGCCAAGATGTCGGGCAGCGCTACTATGGCTACACCTTC. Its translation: CASSQDVGQRYYGYTF.

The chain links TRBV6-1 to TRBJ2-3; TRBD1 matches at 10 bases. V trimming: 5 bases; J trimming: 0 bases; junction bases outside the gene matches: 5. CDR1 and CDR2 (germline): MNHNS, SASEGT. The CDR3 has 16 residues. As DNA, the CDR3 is TGTGCCAGCAGTACGCGGGACAGGGGAAGCACAGATACGCAGTATTTT. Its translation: CASSTRDRGSTDTQYF.